This T cell receptor beta chain came from a study of blood T cell repertoires in COVID-19. About the study: Italy, Spain and the United States were the sources of the convalescent and acute COVID-19 samples. PBMCs, B-cell-depleted T cells, or T cells were the source of the cDNA or gDNA that made up the material.

The germline V and J ends were trimmed by 1 base and 8 bases, with 8 bases remaining between them. This CDR3 is built from 12 residues. Germline CDR1 SNHLY, CDR2 FYNNEI. Authors' analysis steps: Estimates of nucleated cell counts were drawn from the amplification of reference gene primers. The assay was immunoSEQ multiplex PCR, and TCRdb's table has in-frame clones only and misses some. V and J calls and clone size are given by that table; D and trimming were obtained from the DNA. This table has about 43,000 clones, approximately 90% appearing once. This chain uses TRBV2 with TRBJ1-2, with D tentatively TRBD1 (5 bases). The sequencing input was peripheral blood. The clonotype comes from a woman aged 80 or over with active COVID-19. The DNA for the CDR3 is TGTGCCAGCAGTGAAGGGGGGGAAGGCTACACCTTC. Protein sequence: CASSEGGEGYTF.